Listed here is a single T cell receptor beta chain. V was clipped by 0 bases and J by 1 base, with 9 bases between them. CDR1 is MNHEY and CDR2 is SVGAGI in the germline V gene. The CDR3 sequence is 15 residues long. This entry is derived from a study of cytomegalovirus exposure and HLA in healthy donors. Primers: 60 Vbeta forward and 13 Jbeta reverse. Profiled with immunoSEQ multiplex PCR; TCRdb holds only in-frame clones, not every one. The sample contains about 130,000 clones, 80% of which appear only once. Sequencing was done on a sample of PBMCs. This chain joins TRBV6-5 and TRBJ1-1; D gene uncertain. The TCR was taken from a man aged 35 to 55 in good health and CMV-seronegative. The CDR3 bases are TGTGCCAGCAGTTACTCGATAGCAGCGAACACTGAAGCTTTCTTT. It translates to CASSYSIAANTEAFF.